What follows are 10 T cell receptor beta chains derived from one specimen sequenced in a study of human T cells and chemical hapten exposure. Each CDR3 protein is one row after TCRdb ran MiXCR on the 5' RACE reads. The repertoire holds more than 75,000 distinct CDR3 sequences, with less than 20% as singletons. From whole blood left unfractionated, total RNA was extracted. Receptor source: a female donor in good health.

This clonotype was found a few times. CDR3 sequence (DNA): TGCGCCAGCAGCTTGGGCCGGGTCGGCCCGAACACTGAAGCTTTCTTT. Translation: CASSLGRVGPNTEAFF. The chain combines TRBV5-1 with TRBJ1-1; D is ambiguous. CDR1 SGHRS and CDR2 YFSETQ come from the germline V gene. CDR3 size: 16 residues. Trimming removed 0 bases from V and 1 base from J, with 13 bases in between.

This clonotype was detected only a few times. The chain combines TRBV5-6 with TRBJ2-1, with 7 bases that match TRBD1. CDR3 length: 13 residues. J was trimmed by 6 bases and V by 4 bases; bases with no gene match: 4. Germline V gives CDR1 SGHDT, CDR2 YYEEEE. The CDR3 DNA reads as TGTGCCAGCAGCCGACAGGGTACCAATGAGCAGTTCTTC. Translation: CASSRQGTNEQFF.

The genes are TRBV5-4 and TRBJ2-3, with 8 bases lining up with TRBD2. This CDR3 spans 17 amino acids. The J segment lost 2 bases and the V segment lost 0 bases, leaving 8 bases of the junction unmatched. In germline, CDR1 is SGHNT, CDR2 YYREEE (reference sequence). The CDR3 here is CASSLAGTGGPTDTQYF. CDR3 sequence (DNA): TGTGCCAGCAGCTTGGCCGGTACGGGGGGGCCCACAGATACGCAGTATTTT.

The J gene is TRBJ1-5, the V gene TRBV3-1; D is uncertain. V was trimmed by 1 base and J by 3 bases, leaving 10 bases between them. Germline V lookup: CDR1 LGHDT, CDR2 YNNKEL (reference sequence). CDR3 size: 15 residues. CDR3 residues: CASSQADRLNQPQHF. As DNA, the CDR3 is TGTGCCAGCAGCCAAGCGGACCGTCTCAATCAGCCCCAGCATTTT. Variable domain in full (rest from reference TRBV3-1 and TRBJ1-5): DTAVSQTPKYLVTQMGNDKSIKCEQNLGHDTMYWYKQDSKKFLKIMFSYNNKELIINETVPNRFSPKSPDKAHLNLHINSLELGDSAVYFCASSQADRLNQPQHFGDGTRLSIL.

This clonotype was seen only a few times. The rearrangement joins TRBV30 to TRBJ2-5, with no clear D. Trimming shortened V by 4 bases and J by 4 bases, and 16 bases separated the two germline ends. CDR3 length equals 14 residues. Per germline, CDR1 GTSNPN and CDR2 SVGIG (reference sequence). The CDR3 here is CAWTPQSVGETQYF. In nucleotides, the CDR3 is TGTGCCTGGACCCCACAAAGCGTAGGAGAGACCCAGTACTTC.

The chain employs TRBV7-7 and TRBJ2-1; D might be TRBD2 (5 bases). V was cut by 5 bases and J by 8 bases, with 13 bases left in between. The CDR3 is 13 residues long. Germline values: CDR1 SSHAT, CDR2 FNYEAQ (reference sequence). CDR3 DNA: TGTGCCAGCAGCCCTCTCCACGGGGATGAGCAGTTCTTC. Encoded protein: CASSPLHGDEQFF.

This clonotype has just a few counts. The chain recombines TRBV5-6 with TRBJ2-3, with D possibly matching TRBD2 (5 bases). There are 14 residues in the CDR3. Germline values: CDR1 SGHDT, CDR2 YYEEEE. V was shortened by 3 bases and J by 8 bases, with 16 bases between the two germline ends. The CDR3 region is CASSYIETTGTQYF. CDR3 DNA sequence: TGTGCCAGCAGCTACATCGAGACTACCGGTACGCAGTATTTT.

This clonotype was observed a few times. The chain joins TRBV4-2 to TRBJ2-3; 12 nucleotides align to TRBD2. With V trimmed by 1 base and J by 4 bases, 0 bases remained unmatched. Germline V gene data show CDR1 as LGHNA and CDR2 as YNFKEQ. The CDR3 has 15 residues. The DNA of the CDR3 is TGTGCCAGCAGCCAAGGACTAGCGGGAGCAGATACGCAGTATTTT. Protein: CASSQGLAGADTQYF.

The J gene is TRBJ1-1, the V gene TRBV12-3 or TRBV12-4; D remains ambiguous. The CDR3 length is 14 residues. The ends were cut back, 5 bases at V and 2 bases at J, with 12 bases in the middle. The CDR3 sequence is CASSPFIPNTEAFF. CDR3 DNA sequence: TGTGCCAGCAGTCCCTTTATACCCAACACTGAAGCTTTCTTT.

The chain has TRBV3-1 and TRBJ2-7, with D perhaps matching TRBD2 (5 bases). The germline V gene encodes CDR1 LGHDT and CDR2 YNNKEL (reference sequence). Between the trimmed V and J ends, which lost 1 base and 0 bases, there was a span of 10 bases. This CDR3 region has 15 residues. The CDR3 sequence: CASSQGLPSSYEQYF. The CDR3 DNA is TGTGCCAGCAGCCAAGGACTACCCAGCTCCTACGAGCAGTACTTC.